The clone carrying this T cell receptor beta chain was seen a handful of times. The data originate from a study of blood T cells in healthy people across ages. A J-beta primer mix and a sample-barcoded 5' primer were used in a second PCR of about 7 to 12 cycles. TCRdb re-called the 5' RACE reads with MiXCR, one entry per CDR3 protein. The data hold roughly 800,000 distinct CDR3 sequences, with 55% to 70% observed a single time. In germline, CDR1 is SQVTM, CDR2 ANQGSEA. The ends were cut back, 2 bases at V and 5 bases at J, with 15 bases in the middle. This CDR3 spans 14 amino acids. This receptor was identified in a man aged 25-40 years in good health. The material sequenced was blood. The chain joins TRBV29-1 to TRBJ1-2; possibly TRBD1 for D (6 bases). CDR3 residues: CSVEPNGGPYGYTF. DNA of the CDR3: TGCAGCGTTGAACCTAACGGGGGCCCATATGGCTACACCTTC. Looking up the rest from reference TRBV29-1 and TRBJ1-2 gives the full variable domain: SAVISQKPSRDICQRGTSLTIQCQVDSQVTMMFWYRQQPGQSLTLIATANQGSEATYESGFVIDKFPISRPNLTFSTLTVSNMSPEDSSIYLCSVEPNGGPYGYTFGSGTRLTVV.